This record covers a single TCR beta chain. Antigen: not known. PCR used 60 Vbeta primers and 13 Jbeta primers. Profiled with immunoSEQ multiplex PCR; TCRdb holds only in-frame clones, not every one. The repertoire holds hundreds of thousands of clones, with roughly 85% as singletons. This sample was included in a study of cytomegalovirus exposure and HLA in healthy donors. Regarding the study as a whole: Versus the approximately 670-donor mean, an Asian-associated ancestry cluster reportedly showed fewer N-insertions in a later analysis. It was in a later analysis that TCR association rates were seen to vary by HLA locus, highest for DRB1 and lowest for HLA-C. The records held CMV serostatus as the only immune exposure information. Researchers reported in a later analysis that a missense DCLRE1C variant was tied to TCR beta V- and J-gene trimming.

The CDR3 contains 15 residues. Germline V gene lookup returns CDR1 LGHNA and CDR2 YNFKEQ. Trimming pared 2 bases from V and 4 bases from J, leaving 9 bases between. The sample was PBMCs. The chain has TRBV4-2 and TRBJ2-6, with a weak D call TRBD2 (6 bases). This clonotype was sampled from a male donor in good health and CMV-seronegative. CDR3 amino acids: CASSQRGSGANVLTF. CDR3 DNA: TGTGCCAGCAGCCAACGGGGGTCCGGGGCCAACGTCCTGACTTTC.